These 32 T cell receptor beta chains share one sample of origin, sequenced in a study of T cells in Graves' hyperthyroidism and ophthalmopathy. RNA transcripts were the template for amplifying TCR beta CDR3 regions. A set of HTBI primers served as the primers for a first-round RT-PCR of the TCR CDR3. TCRdb processed the multiplex PCR reads anew with MiXCR; each CDR3 protein has one entry. Seen here are approximately 740,000 distinct CDR3 sequences, 14% observed once, and the top ten hold roughly a tenth. Input material: blood. All receptors come from a woman younger than 30 with Graves' hyperthyroidism.

This sequence joins TRBV6-1 and TRBJ2-7, with 8 bases matching TRBD2. The CDR3 runs to 16 residues. The germline CDR1 and CDR2 sequences are MNHNS and SASEGT. V shed 2 bases and J 2 bases; nucleotides not matched to a gene: 8. The CDR3 DNA is TGTGCCAGCAGTGAACGGAATAGCGGGAATGCCTACGAGCAGTACTTC. Its protein is CASSERNSGNAYEQYF.

This clonotype has at least ten counts. The chain recombines TRBV6-1 with TRBJ2-2, with TRBD2 matching 7 bases. The ends lost 5 bases at V and 3 bases at J; junction bases unmatched: 9. Looked up from germline, CDR1 is MNHNS and CDR2 is SASEGT. The CDR3 extends over 16 amino acids. In DNA form, the CDR3 reads TGTGCCAGCAGTTCCCCCCGGGCGGGAGACACCGGGGAGCTGTTTTTT. Protein product: CASSSPRAGDTGELFF.

J is TRBJ2-1 and V is TRBV30; 11 bases map to TRBD2. Germline-derived CDR1 and CDR2 are GTSNPN and SVGIG (reference sequence). With V trimmed by 0 bases and J by 3 bases, 7 bases remained unmatched. The CDR3 runs 17 residues. The CDR3 protein is CAWSVFRTSGFYNEQFF. For the CDR3, the DNA is TGTGCCTGGAGTGTATTCCGGACTAGCGGGTTCTACAATGAGCAGTTCTTC.

The sample holds many counts of this clonotype. The chain links TRBV2 to TRBJ1-5; the D gene is possibly TRBD1 (6 bases). The CDR3 contains 13 residues. The germline gives CDR1 SNHLY, CDR2 FYNNEI. The germline V and J ends were trimmed by 6 bases and 4 bases, with 10 bases remaining between them. DNA of the CDR3: TGTGCCAGCAGAGCAGGGACAAATCAGCCCCAGCATTTT. Residues: CASRAGTNQPQHF.

This clonotype was counted once. This may stem from a read error, because a much larger clone lies one nucleotide away. This chain uses TRBV2 with TRBJ2-5, with D tentatively TRBD1 or TRBD2 (6 bases each). The tail of the sequence fits TRBJ2-1 better, so the J call may be wrong. Germline values: CDR1 SNHLY, CDR2 FYNNEI. The CDR3 totals 14 residues. The CDR3 bases are TGTGCCAGCAGCCTTACGACAGGCGGGGAGACCCAGTTCTTC. Translated: CASSLTTGGETQFF.

This clonotype has a count of ten or more. V gene TRBV30 combines with J gene TRBJ1-1, with 7 nucleotides matching TRBD1. V shed 2 bases and J 5 bases; nucleotides not matched to a gene: 5. This CDR3 contains 13 residues. Germline-derived CDR1 and CDR2 are GTSNPN and SVGIG (reference sequence). CDR3 sequence: CAWSMTGWTEAFF. In DNA, the CDR3 is TGTGCCTGGAGTATGACAGGGTGGACTGAAGCTTTCTTT.

This clonotype turned up a few times. The V gene is TRBV3-1, the J gene TRBJ2-1, with 16 bases fitting TRBD2. This CDR3 contains 22 residues. Germline CDR1 is LGHDT and CDR2 is YNNKEL (reference sequence). J lost 7 bases, V lost 1 base, and 19 bases had no gene match. Here the CDR3 reads CASSQVFPGLAGGPRSVNEQFF. CDR3 nucleotide sequence: TGTGCCAGCAGCCAAGTCTTTCCGGGACTAGCGGGAGGGCCTCGTTCGGTGAATGAGCAGTTCTTC.

The gene calls are TRBV19 and TRBJ2-2, with D possibly matching TRBD1 (5 bases). The germline CDR1 and CDR2 sequences are LNHDA and SQIVND (reference sequence). Trimming left V 6 bases short and J 7 bases short, with 15 bases between. This CDR3 contains 14 residues. CDR3 protein: CASSPRSQGGELFF. DNA of the CDR3: TGTGCCAGTAGCCCTAGATCCCAGGGCGGGGAGCTGTTTTTT. Supplemented by reference TRBV19 and TRBJ2-2, the full variable domain reads DGGITQSPKYLFRKEGQNVTLSCEQNLNHDAMYWYRQDPGQGLRLIYYSQIVNDFQKGDIAEGYSVSREKKESFPLTVTSAQKNPTAFYLCASSPRSQGGELFFGEGSRLTVL.

The V and J genes are TRBV18 and TRBJ1-3; a weak D match, TRBD1 (5 bases). CDR1 KGHSH and CDR2 LQKENI come from the germline V gene. The V end lost 4 bases, the J end lost 4 bases, and 17 bases lay between the germline ends. The CDR3 loop spans 16 amino acids. The CDR3 nucleotides are TGTGCCAGCTCACGGGTACAGGAGGTGCAAGGAAACACCATATATTTT. Amino acid sequence: CASSRVQEVQGNTIYF. Based on the CDR3 plus reference TRBV18 and TRBJ1-3, the full variable domain is NAGVMQNPRHLVRRRGQEARLRCSPMKGHSHVYWYRQLPEEGLKFMVYLQKENIIDESGMPKERFSAEFPKEGPSILRIQQVVRGDSAAYFCASSRVQEVQGNTIYFGEGSWLTVV.

The chain's CDR3 is CASSLGQGPNYGYTF. CDR3 nucleotides: TGTGCCAGCAGCTTGGGACAGGGGCCAAACTATGGCTACACCTTC. The rearrangement joins TRBV5-4 to TRBJ1-2; 8 nucleotides align to TRBD1. CDR3 size: 15 residues. Trimming cost V 0 bases and J 2 bases; bases outside gene matches: 3. The germline CDR1 and CDR2 sequences are SGHNT and YYREEE (reference sequence).

The genes are TRBV7-2 and TRBJ2-7, with D maybe TRBD2 (6 bases). The end of the DNA aligns better with TRBJ2-1, so the J call may be wrong. Germline V gene lookup returns CDR1 SGHTA and CDR2 FQGNSA. The CDR3 spans 17 residues. The CDR3 is CASSLIIWGSGSYEQFF. The DNA of the CDR3 is TGTGCCAGCAGCTTAATAATTTGGGGTAGCGGCTCCTACGAGCAGTTCTTC.

This clonotype was counted at least ten times. This chain connects TRBV7-9 to TRBJ1-4; D is possibly TRBD1 (5 bases). Germline CDR1 SEHNR, CDR2 FQNEAQ (reference sequence). Trimming cost V 4 bases and J 4 bases, with 13 bases left between them. This CDR3 has 15 amino acids. This CDR3 reads CASSSPDRVNEKLFF. CDR3 DNA: TGTGCCAGCAGCTCCCCCGACAGAGTTAATGAAAAACTGTTTTTT.

This clonotype has a handful of counts. This CDR3 is CASSSGRLAGHNEQFF. The CDR3 nucleotides read TGTGCCAGCAGCTCTGGCAGGCTAGCGGGTCACAATGAGCAGTTCTTC. The chain links TRBV7-9 to TRBJ2-1; 8 nucleotides match TRBD2. The CDR3 is 16 residues long. Germline V gene lookup returns CDR1 SEHNR and CDR2 FQNEAQ (reference sequence). V dropped 4 bases and J dropped 5; count of bases not matched to a gene: 10.

About this clonotype: A much larger clonotype is one base distant, so this may be a read error. V is TRBV18 and J is TRBJ2-1, with no clear D. CDR3 length: 15 amino acids. V was trimmed by 4 bases and J by 3 bases, leaving 13 bases between them. Germline CDR1 reads KGHSH; CDR2 reads LQKENI. The CDR3 spells CASSLLQSLYNEQFF. DNA for the CDR3: TGTGCCAGCTCACTGCTCCAGTCGCTCTACAATGAGCAGTTCTTC.

The table lists this clonotype with many counts. The CDR3 spells CASSELTGLAGVQETQYF. Here the CDR3 DNA reads TGTGCCAGCAGTGAATTGACGGGACTAGCGGGAGTCCAAGAGACCCAGTACTTC. The chain employs TRBV2 and TRBJ2-5; TRBD2 matches at 14 bases. The length of the CDR3 is 18 residues. Germline V gives CDR1 SNHLY, CDR2 FYNNEI. Trimming took 2 bases from V and 1 from J; bases not matched to a gene: 6.

This clonotype was seen many times. The chain couples TRBV30 to TRBJ1-4, with D maybe TRBD1 (5 bases). CDR3 size: 15 residues. CDR1 is GTSNPN, CDR2 SVGIG, per germline (reference sequence). Trimming cost V 0 bases and J 7 bases, with 15 bases left between them. CDR3 protein: CAWSVKWGNGEKLFF. The CDR3 bases are TGTGCCTGGAGTGTAAAGTGGGGGAACGGTGAAAAACTGTTTTTT. Full variable domain (outside the CDR3, taken from reference TRBV30 and TRBJ1-4): SQTIHQWPATLVQPVGSPLSLECTVEGTSNPNLYWYRQAAGRGLQLLFYSVGIGQISSEVPQNLSASRPQDRQFILSSKKLLLSDSGFYLCAWSVKWGNGEKLFFGSGTQLSVL.

This clonotype was counted many times. The chain carries TRBV30 and TRBJ2-7; D may be TRBD1 (5 bases). The V end was cut by 1 base, the J end by 2 bases, with 9 bases between. Germline V gene sequence: CDR1 GTSNPN, CDR2 SVGIG (reference sequence). The CDR3 is 13 residues long. Here the CDR3 reads CAWSDGAAYEQYF. DNA for the CDR3: TGTGCCTGGAGTGATGGGGCGGCCTACGAGCAGTACTTC.

There are many counts of this clonotype. The rearrangement joins TRBV30 to TRBJ2-1, with D hard to call. The CDR3 extends over 16 amino acids. With 1 base removed from V and 2 bases from J, the gap between germline ends came to 15 bases. The germline CDR1 and CDR2 sequences are GTSNPN and SVGIG (reference sequence). Here the CDR3 DNA reads TGTGCCTGGAGTGGGCCGACGAAACGTACCTACAATGAGCAGTTCTTC. Amino acids: CAWSGPTKRTYNEQFF. Full variable domain (remainder filled in from reference TRBV30 and TRBJ2-1): SQTIHQWPATLVQPVGSPLSLECTVEGTSNPNLYWYRQAAGRGLQLLFYSVGIGQISSEVPQNLSASRPQDRQFILSSKKLLLSDSGFYLCAWSGPTKRTYNEQFFGPGTRLTVL.

At least ten counts were recorded for this clonotype. CDR3 region: CASSFRTSATDEQFF. The CDR3 DNA is TGTGCCAGCAGTTTCCGGACTAGCGCGACCGATGAGCAGTTCTTC. The chain links TRBV28 to TRBJ2-1; 9 bases are a match to TRBD2. V shed 3 bases, J shed 8 bases, and the junction held 8 bases outside the gene matches. This CDR3 contains 15 residues. Looked up from germline, CDR1 is MDHEN and CDR2 is SYDVKM.

In this sample, this clonotype turned up many times. The chain joins TRBV30 to TRBJ1-2; D possibly corresponds to TRBD1 (5 bases). V dropped 8 bases and J dropped 2 bases, with 12 bases sitting between them. This CDR3 has 12 residues. From germline, CDR1 is GTSNPN and CDR2 SVGIG (reference sequence). The CDR3 bases are TGTGCCCGCAGGGCCACCAACTATGGCTACACCTTC. Amino acid sequence: CARRATNYGYTF.

The sample holds many counts of this clonotype. The chain uses TRBV5-8 and TRBJ2-7, with TRBD1 as a possible D gene (5 bases). The CDR3 sequence is 16 residues long. The V end was cut by 0 bases, the J end by 2 bases, with 15 bases between. Germline assignment: CDR1 SGHTS and CDR2 YDEGEE. The CDR3 DNA follows: TGTGCCAGCAGCTTGGCCTGGCGGCAGGGCACCTACGAGCAGTACTTC. It specifies CASSLAWRQGTYEQYF.

This clonotype has just a few counts. The chain links TRBV11-2 to TRBJ2-7; D gene unclear. This CDR3 comprises 16 residues. Germline V gene data show CDR1 as SGHAT and CDR2 as FQNNGV. Trimming pared 0 bases from V and 4 bases from J, leaving 16 bases between. CDR3 nucleotides: TGTGCCAGCAGCTTAGATCTGTTGGAGCCCCATTACGAGCAGTACTTC. Translation gives CASSLDLLEPHYEQYF.

The chain combines TRBV4-3 with TRBJ1-3, with TRBD1 as a possible D gene (5 bases). Trimming removed 1 base from V and 0 bases from J, with 10 bases in between. The length of the CDR3 is 16 residues. CDR1 is LGHNA, CDR2 YSLEER, per germline. This chain's CDR3 is CASSQGGGGSGNTIYF. DNA of the CDR3: TGCGCCAGCAGCCAAGGGGGGGGGGGCTCTGGAAACACCATATATTTT.

In regard to this clonotype: Being one base from a much bigger clone, this may be a read error. V gene TRBV18 combines with J gene TRBJ2-3; D call uncertain. V lost 0 bases to trimming and J lost 4 bases, with 8 bases between them. Germline V gene data show CDR1 as KGHSH and CDR2 as LQKENI. The CDR3 has 14 amino acids. The CDR3 region is CASSPPFSADTQYF. In DNA form, the CDR3 reads TGTGCCAGCTCACCACCTTTCAGCGCAGATACGCAGTATTTT.

This clonotype was counted ten times or more. The V call is TRBV29-1, the J call TRBJ2-3, with 9 bases aligning to TRBD2. The ends lost 3 bases at V and 8 bases at J; junction bases unmatched: 6. The CDR3 runs 13 residues. The germline gives CDR1 SQVTM, CDR2 ANQGSEA. The CDR3: CSVDAGGPGTQYF. CDR3 nucleotide sequence: TGCAGCGTTGATGCGGGAGGGCCTGGTACGCAGTATTTT.

This clonotype came up many times. The rearrangement joins TRBV24-1 to TRBJ1-5; TRBD1 matches 7 bases. The CDR3 is 16 residues long. Per the germline V gene, CDR1 is KGHDR and CDR2 is SFDVKD. The ends lost 1 base at V and 0 bases at J; junction bases unmatched: 2. Here the CDR3 reads CATSDFDRDSNQPQHF. The CDR3 nucleotides read TGTGCCACCAGTGATTTCGACAGGGATAGCAATCAGCCCCAGCATTTT.

The gene calls are TRBV20-1 and TRBJ1-1, with D hard to call. V was trimmed by 6 bases and J by 7 bases, leaving 15 bases between them. Germline CDR1 is DFQATT and CDR2 is SNEGSKA (reference sequence). CDR3 length equals 12 residues. CDR3 in DNA: TGCAGTGCCGGGAGCGGGGTAATTGAAGCTTTCTTT. Protein sequence: CSAGSGVIEAFF.

This clonotype was seen ten or more times. The genes are TRBV13 and TRBJ1-1; D remains ambiguous. The CDR3 runs 13 residues. V dropped 4 bases and J dropped 1 base, with 7 bases sitting between them. Germline CDR1 and CDR2: PRHDT and FYEKMQ (reference sequence). CDR3 protein: CASSSARNTEAFF. The CDR3 DNA is TGTGCCAGCAGCTCCGCGAGGAACACTGAAGCTTTCTTT.

The sample holds many counts of this clonotype. The chain couples TRBV7-9 to TRBJ2-1, with 10 bases that match TRBD2. This CDR3 comprises 16 residues. The junction had 15 bases not matched to a gene; V was cut back by 8 bases and J by 8 bases. CDR1 is SEHNR, CDR2 FQNEAQ, per germline (reference sequence). CDR3 amino acids: CASGGVLAGVGDEQFF. In nucleotides, the CDR3 is TGTGCCAGCGGAGGCGTTCTAGCGGGGGTGGGCGATGAGCAGTTCTTC. The entire variable domain, with the rest obtained from reference TRBV7-9 and TRBJ2-1, is as follows: DTGVSQNPRHKITKRGQNVTFRCDPISEHNRLYWYRQTLGQGPEFLTYFQNEAQLEKSRLLSDRFSAERPKGSFSTLEIQRTEQGDSAMYLCASGGVLAGVGDEQFFGPGTRLTVL.

This clonotype has just a few counts. This rearrangement joins TRBV4-2 to TRBJ2-5; D is tentatively TRBD1 or TRBD2 (5 bases each). V dropped 3 bases and J dropped 7 bases, with 15 bases sitting between them. The CDR3 sequence is 14 residues long. The germline V gene encodes CDR1 LGHNA and CDR2 YNFKEQ. The CDR3 bases are TGTGCCAGCAGCCACCCGGGGCAATTCGGGACCCAGTACTTC. Translating gives CASSHPGQFGTQYF.

There are many counts of this clonotype. This chain joins TRBV30 and TRBJ1-5; 7 bases are a match to TRBD1. CDR1 is GTSNPN, CDR2 SVGIG, per germline (reference sequence). The V gene end was trimmed by 2 bases and the J gene end by 4 bases; junction bases not matched to a gene: 8. This CDR3 comprises 15 residues. The CDR3: CAWSRRDRRNQPQHF. For the CDR3, the DNA is TGTGCCTGGAGTCGACGGGACAGACGGAATCAGCCCCAGCATTTT.

The chain recombines TRBV10-3 with TRBJ2-3; 7 nucleotides line up with TRBD1. Germline V gene sequence: CDR1 ENHRY, CDR2 SYGVKD. This CDR3 has 17 residues. The V gene end was trimmed by 2 bases and the J gene end by 0 bases; junction bases not matched to a gene: 8. CDR3 sequence reads: CAISELGQTYSTDTQYF. The CDR3 nucleotides are TGTGCCATCAGTGAGCTGGGACAGACATATAGCACAGATACGCAGTATTTT.